This T cell receptor beta chain emerged from a study of blood T cell repertoires in COVID-19 (TCRdb year 2020). General notes on the study: Collaborator samples came from the United States, Italy and Spain and covered acute and convalescent phases of COVID-19. The material from the prospective study consisted of cDNA or gDNA derived from T cells, B-cell-depleted T cells, or PBMCs. The dataset comprised deeply sampled blood TCRbeta repertoires from subjects exposed to, actively infected with, or recovered from COVID-19. The repertoires were released in a freely available public database intended as a resource for research on the immune response to SARS-CoV-2. The samples were drawn from two sources: the first 160 participants of the ongoing ImmuneRACE study, and over 950 subjects contributed by 6 global collaborators. Nearly every sample came with metadata listing a de-identified subject ID, COVID-19 status, age in years and sex. Where HLA class I and class II types were available, the types were taken from metadata supplied by the sample provider, not from assay-based typing.

With respect to this clone: Its antigen is unknown. Base quality data are lacking; no much larger clone is found one base away.

TCRbeta CDR3 regions were amplified from genomic DNA by means of the immunoSEQ Assay, a bias-controlled multiplex PCR. On the authors' methods: Within the assay, amplification of reference gene primers was used to estimate how many nucleated cells each sample contained. To quantify the absolute abundance of each unique TCRbeta CDR3 rearrangement, sequence reads were collapsed and filtered. For each sample, productive Simpson clonality was calculated as the square root of Simpson's diversity index over productive rearrangements. In its TCRdb copy, this immuneACCESS table keeps in-frame sequences only and misses some clones. Where compared with another copy, unresolved V genes explain less than half of these, and the others have no known cause. V, J and clone size are those of that table, while D and trimming were read from the DNA. For this sample the table gives 60,000 to 80,000 clones, of which almost 85% were detected only once. The ten largest clones add up to 23% of the sample.

In the germline V gene, CDR1 corresponds to SQVTM and CDR2 to ANQGSEA. Trimming takes 6 bases off V and 2 bases off J; junction bases not matched to a gene: 6. The CDR3, from cysteine to phenylalanine, totals 14 residues. CDR3 DNA only is kept here, 42 bases in frame from base 1. Collaborating institutions collected whole blood in K2EDTA tubes following their own protocols. For TCRbeta analysis, collaborators shipped samples in one of three forms: frozen whole blood, isolated PBMCs, or DNA extracted from either of those sample types. Study-level results and caveats: How much clinical and demographic metadata was included differed by source and by participant, and the metadata was provided uncurated.

This TCR came from a man aged 50 to 59 with acute or convalescent COVID-19. The sample taken for sequencing was peripheral blood. The chain employs TRBV29-1 and TRBJ2-1; TRBD2 fits 8 bases in the junction. The nucleotides are TGCAGCGTATCACCGGGGGGGGCCTACAATGAGCAGTTCTTC. It translates as CSVSPGGAYNEQFF.